Below are 28 T cell receptor beta chains sequenced from a single sample in a study of Graves' ophthalmopathy and Graves' hyperthyroidism. Amplification from RNA transcripts yielded the TCR beta CDR3 regions. After a first-round RT-PCR with HTBI primers, a second-round multiplex PCR was run. TCRdb re-derived calls from the multiplex PCR reads in MiXCR, one entry per CDR3 protein. This table holds around 400,000 distinct CDR3 sequences, about 17% found once. The sequenced sample consisted of peripheral blood. The receptor set was obtained from a woman younger than 30 with Graves' ophthalmopathy.

At least ten counts were recorded for this clonotype. The gene calls are TRBV19 and TRBJ1-5; D remains ambiguous. Trimming left V 8 bases short and J 1 base short, with 15 bases between. The germline gives CDR1 LNHDA, CDR2 SQIVND (reference sequence). The CDR3 consists of 15 residues. The CDR3 sequence is CASLSRAASNQPQHF. DNA for the CDR3: TGTGCCAGTCTTTCCCGGGCCGCCAGCAATCAGCCCCAGCATTTT.

This clonotype was recorded at least ten times. The chain uses TRBV30 and TRBJ2-5; 8 positions agree with TRBD2. The CDR3 consists of 16 residues. Germline-derived CDR1 and CDR2 are GTSNPN and SVGIG (reference sequence). V was pared by 2 bases and J by 2 bases, with 10 bases of the junction left unmatched. In DNA, the CDR3 is TGTGCCTGGAGTCACCGGGGGGGGCGATGGCAAGAGACCCAGTACTTC. Its translation: CAWSHRGGRWQETQYF.

This clonotype was recorded once. V and J are TRBV14 and TRBJ2-2, with D possibly matching TRBD1 (6 bases). V was shortened by 4 bases and J by 4 bases, with 13 bases between the two germline ends. The CDR3 contains 15 residues. CDR1 SGHDN and CDR2 FVKESK come from the germline V gene. CDR3 DNA: TGTGCCAGCAGCCGGTTGGGGGCGACCACCGGGGAGCTGTTTTTT. Translating it yields CASSRLGATTGELFF.

This clonotype was seen repeatedly, ten times or more. The V gene is TRBV4-2, the J gene TRBJ1-1, with D perhaps TRBD1 (5 bases). CDR1 is LGHNA, CDR2 YNFKEQ, per germline. V lost 6 bases and J lost 3, with 14 bases in between. This CDR3 is 14 amino acids long. In DNA form, the CDR3 reads TGTGCCAGCAGTCAGGGTTCGGGGTACACTGAAGCTTTCTTT. This sequence encodes CASSQGSGYTEAFF.

This clonotype has at least ten counts. This rearrangement joins TRBV7-8 to TRBJ1-5; 7 nucleotides match TRBD1. J gave up 4 bases and V 5 bases, and 8 bases lay outside the gene matches. CDR3 length: 15 residues. CDR1 SGHVS and CDR2 FQNEAQ come from the germline V gene. The DNA for the CDR3 is TGTGCCAGCAGCCAGACAGGGAACAGGAATCAGCCCCAGCATTTT. Protein sequence: CASSQTGNRNQPQHF.

This clonotype was found many times. The chain joins TRBV2 to TRBJ1-1; 7 bases are shared with TRBD1. Germline V gene sequence: CDR1 SNHLY, CDR2 FYNNEI. Germline trimming cut 8 bases from V and 8 bases from J; bases unmatched to any gene: 14. The CDR3 length is 14 residues. CDR3: CASGVQGLFGEAFF. DNA for the CDR3: TGTGCCAGCGGAGTACAGGGGCTCTTTGGGGAAGCTTTCTTT.

V gene TRBV2 combines with J gene TRBJ2-2; the D gene is possibly TRBD1 (5 bases). V lost 8 bases to trimming and J lost 4 bases, with 23 bases between them. The germline V gene encodes CDR1 SNHLY and CDR2 FYNNEI. This CDR3 is built from 17 residues. CDR3 nucleotides: TGTGCCAGCGGTGGATGGGGCCTTACAACGACCACCGGGGAGCTGTTTTTT. Its protein product is CASGGWGLTTTTGELFF. Full variable domain (missing parts from reference TRBV2 and TRBJ2-2): EPEVTQTPSHQVTQMGQEVILRCVPISNHLYFYWYRQILGQKVEFLVSFYNNEISEKSEIFDDQFSVERPDGSNFTLKIRSTKLEDSAMYFCASGGWGLTTTTGELFFGEGSRLTVL.

The chain recombines TRBV30 with TRBJ1-3; a weak D match, TRBD1 (5 bases). CDR3 length: 15 residues. Trimming shortened V by 0 bases and J by 3 bases, and 12 bases separated the two germline ends. CDR1 and CDR2 from the germline V gene are GTSNPN and SVGIG (reference sequence). The CDR3 is CAWSVPAGIGNTIYF. In DNA form, the CDR3 reads TGTGCCTGGAGTGTACCGGCAGGGATTGGAAACACCATATATTTT.

This clonotype was seen at least ten times. The chain employs TRBV12-3 or TRBV12-4 and TRBJ2-7, with D unresolved. Deletions cut 2 bases from V and 4 bases from J, with 15 bases between. The CDR3 extends over 15 amino acids. DNA of the CDR3: TGTGCCAGCAGTTTATTGGGCTCGCCCAGGTACGAGCAGTACTTC. Amino acids: CASSLLGSPRYEQYF.

The CDR3 spells CASRSQPQGHGQPQHF. The CDR3 nucleotides read TGTGCCAGCAGAAGTCAGCCGCAGGGGCACGGTCAGCCCCAGCATTTT. The rearrangement links TRBV6-1 to TRBJ1-5; D is perhaps TRBD1 (6 bases). This CDR3 comprises 16 residues. From germline, CDR1 is MNHNS and CDR2 SASEGT. Deletions cut 6 bases from V and 6 bases from J, with 21 bases between.

This clonotype appeared many times. CDR3 loop: CASDHRGQNTEAFF. The CDR3 nucleotides are TGCGCCAGCGATCACAGGGGGCAGAACACTGAAGCTTTCTTT. This chain uses TRBV10-2 with TRBJ1-1; 9 bases are shared with TRBD1. CDR3 length equals 14 residues. Germline V gene lookup returns CDR1 WSHSY and CDR2 SAAADI. After removal of 8 bases from V and 1 base from J, the junction contained 5 bases not matched to a gene.

This clonotype was counted ten times or more. J is TRBJ1-5 and V is TRBV16, with 8 bases aligning to TRBD1. This CDR3 spans 16 amino acids. J was trimmed by 1 base and V by 1 base; bases with no gene match: 3. Germline CDR1 reads KGHSY; CDR2 reads FQNENV. CDR3 amino acids: CASSQYRDRSNQPQHF. Here the CDR3 DNA reads TGTGCCAGCAGCCAATATAGGGACAGGAGCAATCAGCCCCAGCATTTT.

The V call is TRBV7-2, the J call TRBJ2-7; a weak D match, TRBD2 (5 bases). The V gene lost 6 bases and the J gene lost 0 bases, with 12 bases spanning the gap. CDR3 length equals 14 residues. From germline, CDR1 is SGHTA and CDR2 FQGNSA. CDR3 bases: TGTGCCAGCAGGAACCGGGGAAACTCCTACGAGCAGTACTTC. Its protein is CASRNRGNSYEQYF.

V gene TRBV11-1 combines with J gene TRBJ2-7; TRBD2 matches 7 bases. The CDR3 is 16 residues long. V shed 5 bases, J shed 4 bases, and the junction held 14 bases outside the gene matches. CDR1 is SGHAT and CDR2 is FQDESV in the germline V gene (reference sequence). CDR3 nucleotides: TGTGCCAGCAGCATCCTGGGCCGGGAGGACCCTTACGAGCAGTACTTC. Encoded protein: CASSILGREDPYEQYF.

This clonotype was counted a single time. The chain combines TRBV11-2 with TRBJ2-7; D possibly corresponds to TRBD2 (6 bases). Germline loops: CDR1 SGHAT, CDR2 FQNNGV. There are 14 residues in the CDR3. The ends were cut back, 5 bases at V and 7 bases at J, with 18 bases in the middle. The CDR3 reads CASSVRDRAGEQYF. The CDR3 nucleotides read TGTGCCAGCAGCGTCCGGGACCGGGCGGGAGAGCAGTACTTC.

This clonotype was recorded at least ten times. The V and J genes are TRBV5-1 and TRBJ2-7; TRBD1 matches 10 bases. With 3 bases clipped from V and 2 bases from J, the junction kept 5 bases outside the gene matches. CDR3 length equals 15 residues. Germline V CDR1 and CDR2: SGHRS, YFSETQ. CDR3: CASSSSGTGAYEQYF. The DNA of the CDR3 is TGCGCCAGCAGCTCCAGTGGGACAGGGGCCTACGAGCAGTACTTC.

This clonotype showed up many times. CDR3 nucleotides: TGTGCCTGGAGTACCGGACACCTTCGGGAGCAGTACTTC. Translating gives CAWSTGHLREQYF. The chain employs TRBV30 and TRBJ2-7, with TRBD1 as a possible D gene (5 bases). V dropped 2 bases and J dropped 7 bases, with 15 bases sitting between them. CDR1 and CDR2 (germline): GTSNPN, SVGIG (reference sequence). The CDR3 spans 13 residues.

The rearrangement joins TRBV29-1 to TRBJ1-1; D ambiguous. V was pared by 6 bases and J by 0 bases, with 17 bases between. Germline V gene sequence: CDR1 SQVTM, CDR2 ANQGSEA. This CDR3 is 15 amino acids long. DNA for the CDR3: TGCAGCGTCCTCCAACCTACACAAATGAACACTGAAGCTTTCTTT. Its translation is CSVLQPTQMNTEAFF.

This clonotype came up many times. The chain has TRBV6-2 or TRBV6-3 and TRBJ2-4; 11 nucleotides agree with TRBD2. The J segment lost 0 bases and the V segment lost 0 bases, leaving 7 bases of the junction unmatched. The CDR3 extends over 19 amino acids. Germline-derived CDR1 and CDR2 are MNHEY and SVGEGT. In DNA form, the CDR3 reads TGTGCCAGCAGTTACTCGAAGGCGGGACTAGCGGTAGCCAAAAACATTCAGTACTTC. Translated: CASSYSKAGLAVAKNIQYF.

The rearrangement links TRBV29-1 to TRBJ1-1; D ambiguous. Per the germline V gene, CDR1 is SQVTM and CDR2 is ANQGSEA. The CDR3 extends over 11 amino acids. Trimming removed 5 bases from V and 1 base from J, with 5 bases in between. The CDR3 DNA reads as TGCAGCGTTCGGGAGAACACTGAAGCTTTCTTT. Encoded protein: CSVRENTEAFF.

The rearrangement joins TRBV14 to TRBJ2-2; 7 bases map to TRBD1. V lost 4 bases, J lost 1 base, and 9 bases stayed unmatched. The CDR3 has 17 residues. CDR1 and CDR2 (germline): SGHDN, FVKESK. CDR3 residues: CASSLLPGTENTGELFF. Written as DNA, the CDR3 is TGTGCCAGCAGCCTGTTACCCGGGACAGAGAACACCGGGGAGCTGTTTTTT.

This clonotype was observed many times. The chain couples TRBV20-1 to TRBJ2-7; 14 nucleotides align to TRBD2. The V gene's germline CDR1 is DFQATT and CDR2 SNEGSKA (reference sequence). V dropped 0 bases and J dropped 2; count of bases not matched to a gene: 3. This CDR3 comprises 16 residues. The CDR3 protein is CSARDSGLAGAYEQYF. CDR3 in DNA: TGCAGTGCTAGAGATTCGGGACTAGCGGGGGCCTACGAGCAGTACTTC.

This clonotype has a count of ten or more. The CDR3 nucleotides read TGTGCCAGCAGCTTAGCCGGGGGCCACGGCTACGAGCAGTACTTC. Translated, it gives CASSLAGGHGYEQYF. The chain links TRBV7-2 to TRBJ2-7, with D possibly called TRBD1 or TRBD2 (6 bases each). Trimming took off 0 bases at V and 3 bases at J, with 12 bases between the two ends. The CDR3 has 15 amino acids. Germline values: CDR1 SGHTA, CDR2 FQGNSA.

This chain connects TRBV6-5 to TRBJ2-5; 8 bases align to TRBD1. CDR3 size: 17 residues. CDR1 is MNHEY, CDR2 SVGAGI, per germline. V was pared by 5 bases and J by 6 bases, with 17 bases of the junction left unmatched. CDR3 amino acids: CASSHDDPTGDLKTQYF. The CDR3 DNA reads as TGTGCCAGCAGTCACGATGACCCGACAGGGGATTTAAAGACCCAGTACTTC.

This clonotype was detected ten times or more. The rearrangement uses TRBV12-3 or TRBV12-4 and TRBJ2-7; D unresolved. V lost 6 bases and J lost 3, with 9 bases in between. The CDR3 spans 12 residues. In DNA, the CDR3 is TGTGCCAGCAGCTATGACCGCTACGAGCAGTACTTC. Its translation: CASSYDRYEQYF.

This clonotype was counted many times. The J gene is TRBJ1-3, the V gene TRBV6-1, with D maybe TRBD1 (5 bases). Germline V CDR1 and CDR2: MNHNS, SASEGT. The V gene lost 7 bases and the J gene lost 1 base, with 17 bases spanning the gap. The CDR3 loop spans 16 amino acids. The CDR3 bases are TGTGCCAGCACTCCCGGCAGGGTAGTTTCTGGAAACACCATATATTTT. This gives the protein CASTPGRVVSGNTIYF.

The gene calls are TRBV25-1 and TRBJ1-1, with 7 bases matching TRBD1. The V gene end was trimmed by 0 bases and the J gene end by 5 bases; junction bases not matched to a gene: 9. This CDR3 contains 16 residues. CDR1 is MGHDK, CDR2 SYGVNS, per germline. The CDR3 nucleotides are TGTGCCAGCAGTGAATATCAGGGGGGTGGGATGACTGAAGCTTTCTTT. This gives the protein CASSEYQGGGMTEAFF.

This clonotype was recorded many times. J is TRBJ2-7 and V is TRBV18; 7 positions agree with TRBD1. The trim removed 3 bases at V and 3 bases at J, leaving 5 bases unmatched. The CDR3 runs to 14 residues. Germline lookup yields CDR1 KGHSH and CDR2 LQKENI. The CDR3 here is CASSPYRDSYEQYF. CDR3 nucleotide sequence: TGTGCCAGCTCACCTTACCGGGACAGCTACGAGCAGTACTTC.